The source of this T cell receptor (beta chain) is a study of beta chain features in type 1 diabetes. Via the markers CD45RO/CCR7/CD25/CD127/CD95/CD27, stem cell-like memory, regulatory, central memory and naive CD4+ cells were sorted. What was sequenced were expressed TCRB transcripts, since all of the isolated RNA had been reverse transcribed. Generated by immunoSEQ multiplex PCR, the TCRdb table keeps only in-frame clones and is missing some. Of roughly 400,000 clones listed, 9.5% to 10% are singletons. V lost 0 bases and J lost 6, with 19 bases in between. Germline V gene sequence: CDR1 SGHKS, CDR2 YYEKEE (reference sequence). This CDR3 is built from 16 residues. This clone turned up a few times. Antigen specificity is unknown. Study-level points and caveats: In all four CD4+ subsets, TCRB CDR3 length was significantly, moderately reduced in type 1 diabetes.

The chain joins TRBV5-5 to TRBJ2-7; the D gene is possibly TRBD2 (5 bases). The TCR sequence derives from a man younger than 40 with type 1 diabetes. The sample taken for sequencing was central memory CD4+ T cells from blood. The CDR3 nucleotides read TGTGCCAGCAGCTTGGGAGACGGGCCCCTAGCTAGCGAGCAGTACTTC. Translated: CASSLGDGPLASEQYF.